Listed below are T cell receptor beta chains from one sample, sequenced in a study of CD8+CD57+ T cells in acquired aplastic anemia. TCRdb used MiXCR to reprocess the reads, holding one entry per CDR3 protein. The sample holds under 500,000 distinct CDR3 sequences, around a third seen once. What was sequenced was sorted CD4+, CD8+, or CD8+CD57+ T cells (not recorded which) from PBMCs. These TCRs come from a human donor with aplastic anemia. Both conserved end residues are part of each CDR3. The order of the fields is clone size, V gene, J gene, D gene, CDR3 protein, CDR3 DNA. The D gene is left open where the match is weak. Clone size is shown for a subset of rows, as once, few, many or a class of expanded clone.

>once|TRBV7-2|TRBJ2-7|TRBD1
CASSLATGGASYEQYF
TGTGCCAGCAGCTTAGCGACAGGGGGCGCCTCCTACGAGCAGTACTTC
>NA|TRBV10-3|TRBJ1-5|NA
CATRGMAGTAHQHF
TGTGCCACACGGGGGATGGCCGGAACTGCCCACCAGCATTTT
>NA|TRBV5-1|TRBJ2-1|TRBD1
CANSSGTADNEQFF
TGCGCCAACAGCTCGGGGACAGCGGACAATGAGCAGTTCTTC
>NA|TRBV7-3|TRBJ1-6|TRBD1
CASSLQGTGNSPLHF
TGTGCCAGCAGCTTACAGGGGACAGGGAATTCACCCCTCCACTTT
>few|TRBV19|TRBJ2-1|TRBD2
CATGTTPTNEQFF
TGTGCCACTGGGACTACCCCAACGAATGAGCAGTTCTTC
>few|TRBV7-3|TRBJ2-1|TRBD2
CASSFSSGYNEQFF
TGTGCCAGCAGCTTCTCTAGCGGCTACAATGAGCAGTTCTTC
>few|TRBV11-2|TRBJ2-7|TRBD2
CASSLGTAREGRSYEQYF
TGTGCCAGCAGCCTGGGGACGGCGCGGGAGGGCCGATCCTACGAGCAGTACTTC
>NA|TRBV6-5|TRBJ1-1|NA
CASSARRGSVVTEAFF
TGTGCCAGCAGCGCAAGGAGGGGTAGTGTTGTCACTGAAGCTTTCTTT
>NA|TRBV13|TRBJ2-2|TRBD1
CASSHRDRVSSGELFF
TGTGCCAGCAGCCATAGGGACAGGGTATCGTCCGGGGAGCTGTTTTTT
>many|TRBV20-1|TRBJ2-5|TRBD2
CSASGGGSLSETQYF
TGCAGTGCTAGTGGCGGGGGTTCTCTGTCAGAGACCCAGTACTTC
>few|TRBV11-3|TRBJ2-7|NA
CASSLVRTDEQYF
TGTGCCAGCAGCTTAGTAAGAACAGACGAGCAGTACTTC
>NA|TRBV10-2|TRBJ1-2|TRBD1
CASSGQGAEGYGYTF
TGCGCCAGCAGCGGACAGGGGGCGGAAGGCTATGGCTACACCTTC
>many|TRBV24-1|TRBJ2-3|NA
CATSRADTDTQYF
TGTGCCACCAGCCGCGCGGACACAGATACGCAGTATTTT
>NA|TRBV6-4|TRBJ1-2|NA
CASSESTGANYGYTF
TGTGCCAGCAGTGAATCGACAGGAGCTAACTATGGCTACACCTTC
>few|TRBV2|TRBJ1-2|NA
CASRGTHGYTF
TGTGCCAGCAGGGGGACCCATGGCTACACCTTC
>few|TRBV6-2/TRBV6-3|TRBJ2-1|NA
CASSYSTLPSVDEQFF
TGTGCCAGCAGTTACTCGACCCTCCCTAGCGTCGATGAGCAGTTCTTC
>NA|TRBV29-1|TRBJ1-1|TRBD1
CSTSTGENTEAFF
TGCAGCACTTCCACAGGGGAGAACACTGAAGCTTTCTTT
>NA|TRBV5-1|TRBJ1-1|NA
CASSLVADNTEAFF
TGCGCCAGCAGCTTGGTGGCGGATAACACTGAAGCTTTCTTT
>once|TRBV19|TRBJ1-2|NA
CASQRGQVECGYTF
TGTGCCAGTCAACGGGGGCAGGTAGAATGTGGCTACACCTTC
>NA|TRBV6-5|TRBJ1-2|NA
CASSPSGGDVDGYTF
TGTGCCAGCAGTCCCTCGGGGGGGGATGTCGATGGCTACACCTTC